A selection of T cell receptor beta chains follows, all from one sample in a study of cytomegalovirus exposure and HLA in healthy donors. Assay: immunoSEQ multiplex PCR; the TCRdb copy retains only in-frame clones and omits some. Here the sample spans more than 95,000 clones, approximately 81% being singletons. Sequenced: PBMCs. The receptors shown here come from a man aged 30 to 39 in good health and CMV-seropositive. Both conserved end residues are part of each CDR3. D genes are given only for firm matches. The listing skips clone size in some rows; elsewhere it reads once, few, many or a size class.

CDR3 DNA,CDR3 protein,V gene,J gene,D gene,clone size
TGTGCCAGCAGTTCGGGACAGGGGTACTACGAGCAGTACTTC,CASSSGQGYYEQYF,TRBV5-5,TRBJ2-7,TRBD1,.
TGCGCCAGCAGCTCTTCCGGGTCGAACACAGATACGCAGTATTTT,CASSSSGSNTDTQYF,TRBV5-1,TRBJ2-3,.,.
TGCGCCAGCAGCCAAGCAGATGATTACAGGAACACTGAAGCTTTCTTT,CASSQADDYRNTEAFF,TRBV4-3,TRBJ1-1,.,.
TGCGCCAGCAGCTTGCGTGTCACTAGCCCTACGCAGTATTTT,CASSLRVTSPTQYF,TRBV5-1,TRBJ2-3,.,once
TGTGCCAGCAAAGGGAGCGGGAGGGACGAGCAGTACTTC,CASKGSGRDEQYF,TRBV6-5,TRBJ2-7,TRBD2,.
TGTGCCAGCAGCTTAGATTACGGGAAGGATCAAGATACGCAGTATTTT,CASSLDYGKDQDTQYF,TRBV13,TRBJ2-3,.,.
TGTGCCAGCAGTGGTCAGGGTGTTGGGCAGTTCTTC,CASSGQGVGQFF,TRBV2,TRBJ2-1,.,.
TGCGCCAGCAGCCATGGGACTAGCGGGGGGGTAGTGCAGTTCTTC,CASSHGTSGGVVQFF,TRBV4-3,TRBJ2-1,TRBD2,.
TGTGCCATCAGTGACGCCACAGCCGAAAAACTGTTTTTT,CAISDATAEKLFF,TRBV10-3,TRBJ1-4,.,.
TGTGCCAGCAGACGGACAGGTCATAATGAAAAACTGTTTTTT,CASRRTGHNEKLFF,TRBV2,TRBJ1-4,TRBD1,few
TGTGCCACCAGCCTTACCGGGACAGGGGGCTTCCTTTCATCTGGAAACACCATATATTTT,CATSLTGTGGFLSSGNTIYF,TRBV15,TRBJ1-3,TRBD1,.
TGTGCCAGCAGCTACGACATTGGGGAGCGGGGGACCCAGTACTTC,CASSYDIGERGTQYF,TRBV9,TRBJ2-5,TRBD2,.
TGTGCCAGCTCACCAACTGGTTTGGATCAGCCCCAGCATTTT,CASSPTGLDQPQHF,TRBV18,TRBJ1-5,.,.
TGCGCCAGCAGCCAGAGGGGGAAGGGACAGTGCTGGCGCGGGCAGTACTTC,CASSQRGKGQCWRGQYF,TRBV4-3,TRBJ2-7,TRBD1,.
TGCAGCGCCCAGGACAGCCCTCCCCCCGGGGAGCTGTTTTTT,CSAQDSPPPGELFF,TRBV29-1,TRBJ2-2,.,.
TGTGCCAGCTGGGGCTTCTCTGGAAACACCATATATTTT,CASWGFSGNTIYF,TRBV6-1,TRBJ1-3,.,.
TGTGCCAGCACCCCCCTCAGGGGCCTAAACACTGAAGCTTTCTTT,CASTPLRGLNTEAFF,TRBV6-1,TRBJ1-1,.,.
TGTGCCAGCATCCGTGGAGGTCTAGGGGGAAAAGACAGCGAGCAGTACTTC,CASIRGGLGGKDSEQYF,TRBV2,TRBJ2-7,.,.
TGTGCCAGCAGTTTGAGGGGGCGCGGTGAAGCTTTCTTT,CASSLRGRGEAFF,TRBV6-5,TRBJ1-1,TRBD1,.
TGTGCCAGCTCACCGGGACAGGGTCGCTCTGGGGCCAACGGCCTGACTTTC,CASSPGQGRSGANGLTF,TRBV18,TRBJ2-6,TRBD1,.
TGTGCCAGCAGCGTATTCGGGAGGGGAACAGATACGCAGTATTTT,CASSVFGRGTDTQYF,TRBV9,TRBJ2-3,TRBD2,.
TGTGCCAGCAGCTTAGACCAGGCCAGCCTCTACAATGAGCAGTTCTTC,CASSLDQASLYNEQFF,TRBV7-6,TRBJ2-1,.,.
TGTGCCAGCCGACTTTATAGGGGGTCTGAAGCTTTCTTT,CASRLYRGSEAFF,TRBV27,TRBJ1-1,.,.
TGTGCCAGTAGCCCGGGGGGGGAAATGGTTTACGAGCAGTACTTC,CASSPGGEMVYEQYF,TRBV19,TRBJ2-7,TRBD2,.
TGTGCCAGCAGTTCTGACAGGTCGAGCTCCTACAATGAGCAGTTCTTC,CASSSDRSSSYNEQFF,TRBV6-5,TRBJ2-1,.,.
TGCAGCGGAGGACAGGGGAGTAACTACGAGCAGTACTTC,CSGGQGSNYEQYF,TRBV29-1,TRBJ2-7,TRBD1,.
TGTGCCAGCAGCTCAACAGGGGGCAGCTACGAGCAGTACTTC,CASSSTGGSYEQYF,TRBV7-9,TRBJ2-7,TRBD1,.
TGTGCCAGCAGTTTCCCGGGGAAGAGTGAAGCTTTCTTT,CASSFPGKSEAFF,TRBV6-5,TRBJ1-1,.,.
TGTGCCAGCAGCGGCGGGGGGGGATCCACTGAAGCTTTCTTT,CASSGGGGSTEAFF,TRBV9,TRBJ1-1,.,.
TGCGCCAGCCGCCCCGACAGGGGACAAGAGACCCAGTACTTC,CASRPDRGQETQYF,TRBV5-1,TRBJ2-5,TRBD1,.
TGTGCCAGCAGCTTAGTTCGCGTTAGTCCCTACAATGAGCAGTTCTTC,CASSLVRVSPYNEQFF,TRBV7-2,TRBJ2-1,.,few
TGTGCCAGCAGTTTAAAAACCCCCGACCCTTCAGGATCTACGCTCGGAAACACCATATATTTT,CASSLKTPDPSGSTLGNTIYF,TRBV28,TRBJ1-3,.,.
TGTGCCAGCAGCGCCAGGGGGTCCGGGGAGCTGTTTTTT,CASSARGSGELFF,TRBV7-2,TRBJ2-2,TRBD1,few
TGTGCCAGCACCGCGATGATGACAGGGATAATCTATGGCTACACCTTC,CASTAMMTGIIYGYTF,TRBV2,TRBJ1-2,TRBD1,.
TGTGCCAGCAGCCAAGAGGGAGGGACTAGCGGTGCAGATACGCAGTATTTT,CASSQEGGTSGADTQYF,TRBV4-2,TRBJ2-3,TRBD2,.
TGTGCCAGCAGCTTATTAGGGGTGAGCACTGAAGCTTTCTTT,CASSLLGVSTEAFF,TRBV7-3,TRBJ1-1,.,.
TGTGCCGCCCAGGAGGGCTCTGGGGCCAACGTCCTGACTTTC,CAAQEGSGANVLTF,TRBV28,TRBJ2-6,.,.
TGTGCCAGCAGTCTACAGGGGAGAGATGACACTGAAGCTTTCTTT,CASSLQGRDDTEAFF,TRBV28,TRBJ1-1,TRBD1,.
TGTGCCACCAGCAGAGTACAGGGCGAAGCTTTCTTT,CATSRVQGEAFF,TRBV15,TRBJ1-1,.,.
TGTGCCAGCACCCCGGGACAGGGATACTATGGCTACACCTTC,CASTPGQGYYGYTF,TRBV28,TRBJ1-2,TRBD1,.
TGTGCCAGCAGCCAAGCCCCGGGACTAGCGGAAACAGATACGCAGTATTTT,CASSQAPGLAETDTQYF,TRBV4-2,TRBJ2-3,TRBD2,.
TGTGCCAGCAGCATCACAGGTAGCACAGATACGCAGTATTTT,CASSITGSTDTQYF,TRBV9,TRBJ2-3,.,.